The 30 T cell receptor beta chains reported below all come from one sample, sequenced in a study of regulatory T cells in long-lasting Graves disease. For TCR beta, libraries came from iRepertoire HTBI primers and Arm-PCR of CDR3 regions. TCRdb re-called the multiplex PCR reads with MiXCR, one entry per CDR3 protein. The table shows hundreds of thousands of distinct CDR3 sequences, with 9.5% to 15% occurring only once. Time point reported: newly diagnosed GD, antithyroid drugs for less than 3 months. Generation of the TCR library employed RNA extracted from PBMCs. Another study also made use of these data, one on T cells in Graves' hyperthyroidism and ophthalmopathy.

Sequences were derived from peripheral blood mononuclear cells (PBMCs), sampled at new diagnosis, from a patient treated with antithyroid drugs. Receptors originate from a woman in her 30s with Graves disease.

This clonotype was seen ten or more times. This sequence joins TRBV6-1 and TRBJ2-7, with TRBD2 matching 13 bases. Germline loops: CDR1 MNHNS, CDR2 SASEGT. With V trimmed by 5 bases and J by 3 bases, 7 bases remained unmatched. The CDR3 is 16 amino acids. CDR3 sequence: CASSRTSGSPLYEQYF. CDR3 DNA sequence: TGTGCCAGCAGTCGGACTAGCGGGAGCCCCCTCTACGAGCAGTACTTC.

This clonotype was counted ten times or more. The chain has TRBV19 and TRBJ1-2; TRBD1 is a possible D gene (6 bases). In germline, CDR1 is LNHDA, CDR2 SQIVND (reference sequence). V lost 5 bases and J lost 5, with 21 bases in between. The CDR3 spans 16 residues. CDR3 sequence: CASSADSLNAYYGYTF. CDR3 nucleotides: TGTGCCAGTAGTGCGGACAGCCTAAACGCCTATTATGGCTACACCTTC.

The table lists this clonotype with many counts. V usage is TRBV3-1 and J usage is TRBJ1-1, with 8 bases lining up with TRBD1. The J segment lost 11 bases and the V segment lost 6 bases, leaving 5 bases of the junction unmatched. This CDR3 has 11 residues. Per germline, CDR1 LGHDT and CDR2 YNNKEL (reference sequence). Written as DNA, the CDR3 is TGTGCCAGCAGTTTCCAGGGGGCCGCTTTCTTT. It encodes CASSFQGAAFF.

This clonotype has at least ten counts. One end of the junction varies from germline; a read error may be responsible. The chain carries TRBV3-1 and TRBJ2-5, with D unresolved. CDR3 length: 15 amino acids. Germline V gives CDR1 LGHDT, CDR2 YNNKEL (reference sequence). CDR3 amino acids: CASSQVLGPQGTQYF. As DNA, the CDR3 is TGTGCCAGCAGCCAAGTTCTTGGACCTCAAGGGACCCAGTACTTC.

The V and J genes are TRBV28 and TRBJ1-5, with 7 bases fitting TRBD1. The CDR3 is 15 amino acids. V gave up 6 bases and J gave up 1 base; unmatched junction bases: 6. The germline CDR1 and CDR2 sequences are MDHEN and SYDVKM. The CDR3 nucleotides read TGTGCCAGCAGGGAGACAGGGCGAAGCAATCAGCCCCAGCATTTT. Protein: CASRETGRSNQPQHF.

The genes are TRBV5-4 and TRBJ2-5, with 13 bases matching TRBD2. After removal of 3 bases from V and 4 bases from J, the junction contained 9 bases not matched to a gene. The germline V gene has CDR1 SGHNT and CDR2 YYREEE (reference sequence). This CDR3 region has 17 residues. CDR3: CASSSPGLAGYGETQYF. In nucleotides, the CDR3 is TGTGCCAGCAGCTCCCCGGGACTAGCGGGATACGGAGAGACCCAGTACTTC.

Points on this clonotype: Given a much more abundant clone one base away, this may be a read error. This chain joins TRBV3-1 and TRBJ2-7; D might be TRBD1 or TRBD2, each matching 5 bases. Germline V lookup: CDR1 LGHDT, CDR2 YNNKEL (reference sequence). This CDR3 region has 16 residues. CDR3 protein: CAGSQGPGTENYEQYF. The CDR3 DNA follows: TGTGCCGGCAGCCAAGGCCCTGGGACGGAAAACTACGAGCAGTACTTC.

This clonotype was picked up many times. The chain couples TRBV2 to TRBJ2-2, with D possibly being TRBD2 (5 bases). The CDR3 has 14 residues. Per the germline V gene, CDR1 is SNHLY and CDR2 is FYNNEI. V gave up 3 bases and J gave up 2 bases, with 7 bases separating them. CDR3 protein: CASSETGNTGELFF. In DNA form, the CDR3 reads TGTGCCAGCAGTGAGACGGGAAACACCGGGGAGCTGTTTTTT. The full variable domain, rest sourced from reference TRBV2 and TRBJ2-2, is EPEVTQTPSHQVTQMGQEVILRCVPISNHLYFYWYRQILGQKVEFLVSFYNNEISEKSEIFDDQFSVERPDGSNFTLKIRSTKLEDSAMYFCASSETGNTGELFFGEGSRLTVL.

In this sample, this clonotype turned up many times. The V and J genes are TRBV2 and TRBJ2-5; 8 nucleotides align to TRBD1. Germline V gene data show CDR1 as SNHLY and CDR2 as FYNNEI. The CDR3 is 12 amino acids. V trimming: 9 bases; J trimming: 4 bases; junction bases outside the gene matches: 4. CDR3 DNA: TGTGCCAGTTCAGGGGGCACAGAGACCCAGTACTTC. Residues: CASSGGTETQYF.

This clonotype has at least ten counts. The rearrangement links TRBV30 to TRBJ2-3, with 7 positions matching TRBD2. This CDR3 spans 16 amino acids. Germline loops: CDR1 GTSNPN, CDR2 SVGIG (reference sequence). The trim removed 2 bases at V and 2 bases at J, leaving 10 bases unmatched. The DNA for the CDR3 is TGTGCCTGGAGTTCCGGGACCCGGGGGGTCACAGATACGCAGTATTTT. Amino acids: CAWSSGTRGVTDTQYF. The full variable domain, completed using reference TRBV30 and TRBJ2-3, is SQTIHQWPATLVQPVGSPLSLECTVEGTSNPNLYWYRQAAGRGLQLLFYSVGIGQISSEVPQNLSASRPQDRQFILSSKKLLLSDSGFYLCAWSSGTRGVTDTQYFGPGTRLTVL.

This chain joins TRBV19 and TRBJ1-3; the D is unclear. CDR1 is LNHDA and CDR2 is SQIVND in the germline V gene (reference sequence). The CDR3 covers 17 residues. Trimming shortened V by 2 bases and J by 3 bases, and 17 bases separated the two germline ends. CDR3 loop: CASSIRTGLPVGNTIYF. Here the CDR3 DNA reads TGTGCCAGTAGTATAAGGACCGGCCTCCCCGTTGGAAACACCATATATTTT.

This clonotype was observed many times. The chain employs TRBV2 and TRBJ1-1; D call uncertain. V lost 5 bases and J 6 bases, leaving 13 bases between the germline ends. The germline CDR1 and CDR2 sequences are SNHLY and FYNNEI. The CDR3 contains 13 residues. The DNA of the CDR3 is TGTGCCAGCAGTAGTGGGCGGAGCGCTGAAGCTTTCTTT. Protein: CASSSGRSAEAFF.

The sample holds a few counts of this clonotype. V gene TRBV7-2 combines with J gene TRBJ2-3; a possible D gene is TRBD2 (5 bases). Germline CDR1 SGHTA, CDR2 FQGNSA. V lost 3 bases, J lost 6 bases, and 10 bases lay in between. The CDR3 consists of 13 residues. In DNA, the CDR3 is TGTGCCAGCAGCTTCGGACTCTGGGATACGCAGTATTTT. Translation gives CASSFGLWDTQYF. The full variable domain, with the rest looked up from reference TRBV7-2 and TRBJ2-3, is GAGVSQSPSNKVTEKGKDVELRCDPISGHTALYWYRQSLGQGLEFLIYFQGNSAPDKSGLPSDRFSAERTGGSVSTLTIQRTQQEDSAVYLCASSFGLWDTQYFGPGTRLTVL.

This chain links TRBV20-1 with TRBJ2-5; possibly TRBD2 for D (6 bases). Germline CDR1 DFQATT, CDR2 SNEGSKA (reference sequence). V dropped 3 bases and J dropped 4 bases, with 9 bases sitting between them. The CDR3 covers 12 residues. CDR3 sequence: CSASGGRETQYF. DNA of the CDR3: TGCAGTGCTAGCGGGGGTAGAGAGACCCAGTACTTC.

This clonotype was found many times. The rearrangement uses TRBV18 and TRBJ1-1; no definite D call. From germline, CDR1 is KGHSH and CDR2 LQKENI. Trimming cost V 2 bases and J 0 bases, with 16 bases left between them. The CDR3 is made up of 17 amino acids. The CDR3: CASSPTGPSIMNTEAFF. CDR3 coding DNA: TGTGCCAGCTCACCAACCGGTCCCTCCATCATGAACACTGAAGCTTTCTTT. The full variable domain, with the rest looked up from reference TRBV18 and TRBJ1-1, is NAGVMQNPRHLVRRRGQEARLRCSPMKGHSHVYWYRQLPEEGLKFMVYLQKENIIDESGMPKERFSAEFPKEGPSILRIQQVVRGDSAAYFCASSPTGPSIMNTEAFFGQGTRLTVV.

This clonotype was picked up many times. The CDR3 nucleotides read TGTGCCAGCAGTGTAGGGGGCAGGGCAACTTTCTTT. It is translated as CASSVGGRATFF. The chain links TRBV2 to TRBJ1-1; 7 nucleotides line up with TRBD1. The V segment lost 4 bases and the J segment 12 bases; nucleotides outside the gene matches: 8. The CDR3 is 12 amino acids. CDR1 is SNHLY and CDR2 is FYNNEI in the germline V gene. The whole variable domain, remainder taken from reference TRBV2 and TRBJ1-1, is EPEVTQTPSHQVTQMGQEVILRCVPISNHLYFYWYRQILGQKVEFLVSFYNNEISEKSEIFDDQFSVERPDGSNFTLKIRSTKLEDSAMYFCASSVGGRATFFGQGTRLTVV.

This clonotype has at least ten counts. This chain connects TRBV6-5 to TRBJ1-4, with D tentatively TRBD1 (5 bases). Germline CDR1 reads MNHEY; CDR2 reads SVGAGI. This CDR3 is 16 amino acids long. The V end was cut by 4 bases, the J end by 8 bases, with 20 bases between. The CDR3 coding sequence is TGTGCCAGCAGTTCCCTCCAAACAGTTCAGGGAGAAAAACTGTTTTTT. This encodes CASSSLQTVQGEKLFF.

This clonotype was recorded a few times. The V gene is TRBV6-1, the J gene TRBJ1-1, with D unresolved. CDR3 length: 14 residues. CDR1 and CDR2 from the germline V gene are MNHNS and SASEGT. V was clipped by 6 bases and J by 3 bases, with 14 bases between them. CDR3: CASSTDGRHTEAFF. The CDR3 bases are TGTGCCAGCAGCACTGACGGGAGACACACTGAAGCTTTCTTT.

There are many counts of this clonotype. The chain has TRBV28 and TRBJ2-3; D unresolved. V lost 3 bases to trimming and J lost 0 bases, with 10 bases between them. CDR3 length equals 15 residues. The germline V gene encodes CDR1 MDHEN and CDR2 SYDVKM. CDR3 amino acids: CASSFRPTSTDTQYF. The CDR3 DNA reads TGTGCCAGCAGTTTTAGGCCCACGAGCACAGATACGCAGTATTTT.

This clonotype was found many times. V gene TRBV3-1 combines with J gene TRBJ2-7; possibly TRBD2 for D (5 bases). The CDR3 length is 16 residues. The V end was cut by 2 bases, the J end by 2 bases, with 16 bases between. The germline CDR1 and CDR2 sequences are LGHDT and YNNKEL (reference sequence). CDR3 nucleotides: TGTGCCAGCAGCCAATCCCACTATTCCGGGGCCTACGAGCAGTACTTC. It is translated as CASSQSHYSGAYEQYF.

This clonotype was picked up many times. V is TRBV30 and J is TRBJ2-6; 7 nucleotides line up with TRBD1. V was clipped by 3 bases and J by 2 bases; unmatched bases: 4. The CDR3 covers 15 residues. Germline values: CDR1 GTSNPN, CDR2 SVGIG (reference sequence). The CDR3 loop reads CAWSLTGTGANVLTF. CDR3 DNA sequence: TGTGCCTGGAGCTTGACAGGGACTGGGGCCAACGTCCTGACTTTC.

This clonotype was seen repeatedly, ten times or more. The chain employs TRBV6-1 and TRBJ2-1; D remains unclear. The CDR3 loop spans 14 amino acids. The germline gives CDR1 MNHNS, CDR2 SASEGT. V was clipped by 0 bases and J by 10 bases, with 13 bases between them. The CDR3 nucleotides are TGTGCCAGCAGTGAAGCGCCTGGGCTTAGGGAGCAGTTCTTC. Its protein is CASSEAPGLREQFF.

The V and J genes are TRBV6-1 and TRBJ2-7; D tentatively reads TRBD1 or TRBD2 (5 bases each). The germline CDR1 and CDR2 sequences are MNHNS and SASEGT. The CDR3 spans 15 residues. Trimming removed 5 bases from V and 3 bases from J, with 17 bases in between. CDR3 nucleotide sequence: TGTGCCAGCAGTATACTGGCAGGGACCTTCTACGAGCAGTACTTC. It yields the protein CASSILAGTFYEQYF.

This clonotype came up many times. The chain joins TRBV14 to TRBJ2-3; either TRBD1 or TRBD2 may supply D (5 bases each). The CDR3 is made up of 13 amino acids. Trimming stripped 1 base from V and 8 bases from J, with 10 bases between. CDR1 is SGHDN and CDR2 is FVKESK in the germline V gene. The CDR3 sequence is CASSQAGTSTQYF. The CDR3 DNA reads TGTGCCAGCAGCCAAGCCGGGACCAGTACGCAGTATTTT. Together with reference TRBV14 and TRBJ2-3, the CDR3 gives the full variable domain: EAGVTQFPSHSVIEKGQTVTLRCDPISGHDNLYWYRRVMGKEIKFLLHFVKESKQDESGMPNNRFLAERTGGTYSTLKVQPAELEDSGVYFCASSQAGTSTQYFGPGTRLTVL.

This clonotype was picked up a small number of times. The V and J genes are TRBV19 and TRBJ2-2; 9 nucleotides agree with TRBD2. The J segment lost 5 bases and the V segment lost 7 bases, leaving 11 bases of the junction unmatched. CDR1 and CDR2 (germline): LNHDA, SQIVND (reference sequence). CDR3 length: 16 amino acids. The CDR3 is CASTSLRGRGTGELFF. The CDR3 DNA follows: TGTGCCAGTACCTCGCTCCGCGGGAGGGGGACCGGGGAGCTGTTTTTT.

This clonotype was seen many times. The CDR3 nucleotides read TGTGCCAGCAGTTTAACGGGAATGGGGCAAGAGACCCAGTACTTC. Protein: CASSLTGMGQETQYF. The chain combines TRBV12-3 or TRBV12-4 with TRBJ2-5; tentatively, D is TRBD2 (5 bases). This CDR3 has 15 amino acids. With 2 bases removed from V and 2 bases from J, the gap between germline ends came to 12 bases.

V is TRBV7-3 and J is TRBJ2-5; D is perhaps TRBD2 (5 bases). This CDR3 contains 13 residues. In germline, CDR1 is SGHTA, CDR2 FQGTGA. V shed 4 bases and J shed 7 bases, with 13 bases lying between them. The CDR3 loop reads CASSSPPRGTQYF. CDR3 in DNA: TGTGCCAGCAGCTCCCCGCCTCGGGGGACCCAGTACTTC.

This clonotype has only a few counts. The chain employs TRBV27 and TRBJ2-1; D is perhaps TRBD1 or TRBD2 (5 bases each). This CDR3 region has 13 residues. The V and J ends lost 4 bases and 12 bases respectively, with 16 bases between them. CDR1 MNHEY and CDR2 SMNVEV come from the germline V gene (reference sequence). The CDR3 spells CASSWDPISRQFF. CDR3 bases: TGTGCCAGCAGTTGGGACCCAATTTCTCGGCAGTTCTTC.

In its sample, this clonotype was seen many times. This chain joins TRBV6-1 and TRBJ2-5; D is perhaps TRBD2 (5 bases). CDR1 and CDR2 from the germline V gene are MNHNS and SASEGT. This CDR3 region has 15 residues. V was pared by 5 bases and J by 2 bases, with 15 bases between. CDR3 in amino acids: CASSLRLPEQETQYF. In DNA form, the CDR3 reads TGTGCCAGCAGTCTGAGACTACCCGAACAAGAGACCCAGTACTTC.

Many counts were recorded for this clonotype. The CDR3 sequence: CASSVIPDYYTDTQYF. The CDR3 nucleotides are TGTGCCAGCAGCGTCATCCCGGACTATTACACAGATACGCAGTATTTT. The chain has TRBV7-6 and TRBJ2-3; perhaps TRBD2 as D (6 bases). The germline V gene encodes CDR1 SGHVS and CDR2 FNYEAQ. The length of the CDR3 is 16 residues. Between the trimmed V and J ends, which lost 5 bases and 2 bases, there was a span of 17 bases.